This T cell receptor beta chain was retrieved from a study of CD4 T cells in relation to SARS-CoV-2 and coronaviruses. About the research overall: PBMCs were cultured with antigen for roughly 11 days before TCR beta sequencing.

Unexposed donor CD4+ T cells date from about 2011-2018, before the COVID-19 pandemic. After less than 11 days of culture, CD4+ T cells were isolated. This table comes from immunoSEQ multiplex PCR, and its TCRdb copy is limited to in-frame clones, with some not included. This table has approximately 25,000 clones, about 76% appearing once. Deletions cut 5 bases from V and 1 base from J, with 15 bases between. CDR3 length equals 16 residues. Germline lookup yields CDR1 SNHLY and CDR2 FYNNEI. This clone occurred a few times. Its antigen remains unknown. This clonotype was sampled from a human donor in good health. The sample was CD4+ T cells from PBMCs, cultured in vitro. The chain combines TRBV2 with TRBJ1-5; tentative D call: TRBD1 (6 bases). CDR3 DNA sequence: TGTGCCAGCAGTCAACAGGGAGGTAGAAGCAATCAGCCCCAGCATTTT. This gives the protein CASSQQGGRSNQPQHF. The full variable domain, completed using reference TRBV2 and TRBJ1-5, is EPEVTQTPSHQVTQMGQEVILRCVPISNHLYFYWYRQILGQKVEFLVSFYNNEISEKSEIFDDQFSVERPDGSNFTLKIRSTKLEDSAMYFCASSQQGGRSNQPQHFGDGTRLSIL.